Sequencing of this TCR beta chain was carried out in a study of PD-1 blockade in classical Hodgkin lymphoma. About this clone: Antigen specificity is unknown.

General study results and limits: Newly diagnosed patients were reported to start with lower TCR diversity than healthy donors. Only CD4+ TCR diversity, not CD8+, had risen significantly by C4D1.

Only in-frame clones appear in the TCRdb table, and some are missing; sequencing was by immunoSEQ multiplex PCR. Of more than 60,000 clones in the sample, about 88% are singletons; the top ten hold 9% to 10%. This CDR3 comprises 12 residues. The V gene's germline CDR1 is MDHEN and CDR2 SYDVKM. With 2 bases clipped from V and 10 bases from J, the junction kept 3 bases outside the gene matches. Each patient experienced a relapse that followed autologous stem cell transplantation, and brentuximab vedotin exposure varied. Best response was recorded as complete response, partial response or progressive disease.

The sequenced sample was peripheral blood mononuclear cells (PBMCs), obtained at baseline. The chain employs TRBV28 and TRBJ2-3; 7 bases agree with TRBD1. The source is a human donor with classical Hodgkin lymphoma. In DNA, the CDR3 is TGTGCCAGCAGTTTAGACCAGGGGGCGCAGTATTTT. Amino acids: CASSLDQGAQYF.